The 18 T cell receptor beta chains in this list originate from one sample, sequenced in a study of brain T cells in children with intractable seizures. TCRdb's table, derived via immunoSEQ multiplex PCR, lists solely in-frame clones and lacks some. The sample lists around 100,000 clones, 90% to 95% occurring once. Sample: peripheral blood, taken at surgery. Receptors were obtained from a boy in the first two years of life with hemimegalencephaly and intractable seizures.

This sequence joins TRBV23-1 and TRBJ2-7, with 12 nucleotides matching TRBD2. TRBV23-1 is marked as an open reading frame, function uncertain. The V segment lost 3 bases and the J segment 3 bases; nucleotides outside the gene matches: 12. The CDR3 contains 18 residues. CDR3 residues: CASSQTSGSGILLYEQYF. Written as DNA, the CDR3 is TGCGCCAGCAGTCAGACTAGCGGGAGTGGTATATTGCTCTACGAGCAGTACTTC.

This clone was observed once. The chain combines TRBV11-2 with TRBJ2-7, with 9 positions matching TRBD2. Per germline, CDR1 SGHAT and CDR2 FQNNGV. After removal of 3 bases from V and 6 bases from J, the junction contained 12 bases not matched to a gene. The CDR3 covers 16 residues. CDR3 nucleotides: TGTGCCAGCAGCTTGAACGAGGCGGGAGCGGGAGGCGAGCAGTACTTC. Translating it yields CASSLNEAGAGGEQYF.

The genes are TRBV18 and TRBJ2-1, with TRBD1 identical over 7 bases. Trimming removed 6 bases from V and 1 base from J; junction bases left unmatched: 18. The CDR3 has 19 amino acids. CDR1 is KGHSH and CDR2 is LQKENI in the germline V gene. The CDR3 reads CASSQAVSMGTASYNEQFF. CDR3 in DNA: TGTGCCAGCTCCCAGGCGGTATCGATGGGGACAGCTTCCTACAATGAGCAGTTCTTC.

CDR3 protein: CASSLEVGLGDNEQFF. In DNA form, the CDR3 reads TGTGCCAGCAGCTTAGAGGTAGGACTCGGAGACAATGAGCAGTTCTTC. The chain joins TRBV7-3 to TRBJ2-1; D is possibly TRBD2 (5 bases). V gave up 2 bases and J gave up 5 bases, with 16 bases separating them. Germline values: CDR1 SGHTA, CDR2 FQGTGA. This CDR3 comprises 16 residues.

The chain joins TRBV5-1 to TRBJ2-3; D call uncertain. With 1 base removed from V and 0 bases from J, the gap between germline ends came to 3 bases. The CDR3 covers 13 residues. Germline V lookup: CDR1 SGHRS, CDR2 YFSETQ. CDR3 loop: CASSLISTDTQYF. Written as DNA, the CDR3 is TGCGCCAGCAGCTTGATTAGCACAGATACGCAGTATTTT.

The chain joins TRBV27 to TRBJ2-1, with TRBD2 matching over 16 bases. The CDR3 sequence is 18 residues long. The germline gives CDR1 MNHEY, CDR2 SMNVEV (reference sequence). Losses at the gene ends were 0 bases for V and 8 bases for J; bases not matched to a gene: 7. The CDR3 coding sequence is TGTGCCAGCAGTTTATCGAGTTGGGGACTAGCGGGAGGGGATGAGCAGTTCTTC. Its protein product is CASSLSSWGLAGGDEQFF.

The chain combines TRBV2 with TRBJ2-7; D is unclear. The V end lost 5 bases, the J end lost 3 bases, and 2 bases lay between the germline ends. The CDR3 runs 10 residues. Germline CDR1 reads SNHLY; CDR2 reads FYNNEI. CDR3: CASSNYEQYF. In nucleotides, the CDR3 is TGTGCCAGCAGTAACTACGAGCAGTACTTC.

The chain has TRBV5-6 and TRBJ2-2; D might be TRBD2 (6 bases). The length of the CDR3 is 15 residues. Germline values: CDR1 SGHDT, CDR2 YYEEEE. V was cut by 3 bases and J by 1 base, with 10 bases left in between. CDR3 bases: TGTGCCAGCAGCTGGGACTCCATGAACACCGGGGAGCTGTTTTTT. Translating gives CASSWDSMNTGELFF.

The chain uses TRBV12-3 or TRBV12-4 and TRBJ2-2; D unclear. The CDR3 runs 12 residues. V was cut by 3 bases and J by 6 bases, with 5 bases left in between. CDR3 sequence: CASSFGSGELFF. The CDR3 DNA sequence: TGTGCCAGCAGTTTTGGGTCCGGGGAGCTGTTTTTT.

V usage is TRBV24-1 and J usage is TRBJ2-7; 10 positions match TRBD2. The ends lost 1 base at V and 7 bases at J; junction bases unmatched: 0. From germline, CDR1 is KGHDR and CDR2 SFDVKD. CDR3 length: 13 amino acids. In DNA form, the CDR3 reads TGTGCCACCAGTGATTTACTAGCGGGGGAGCAGTACTTC. It specifies CATSDLLAGEQYF.

The chain recombines TRBV7-9 with TRBJ2-1; D possibly corresponds to TRBD2 (6 bases). Trimming took off 3 bases at V and 4 bases at J, with 13 bases between the two ends. This CDR3 contains 15 residues. Per the germline V gene, CDR1 is SEHNR and CDR2 is FQNEAQ (reference sequence). The CDR3 spells CASSFPRGGYNEQFF. In DNA, the CDR3 is TGTGCCAGCAGCTTCCCCCGGGGAGGATACAATGAGCAGTTCTTC.

The chain employs TRBV4-1 and TRBJ2-5; D ambiguous. The CDR3 runs 13 residues. V was shortened by 0 bases and J by 6 bases, with 8 bases between the two germline ends. Germline CDR1 and CDR2: MGHRA and YSYEKL. The CDR3 here is CASSQEVVKTQYF. The CDR3, as DNA: TGCGCCAGCAGCCAAGAAGTGGTCAAGACCCAGTACTTC.

V is TRBV27 and J is TRBJ1-1, with D perhaps TRBD1 (6 bases). Deletions cut 1 base from V and 1 base from J, with 10 bases between. This CDR3 has 15 residues. CDR1 MNHEY and CDR2 SMNVEV come from the germline V gene (reference sequence). The CDR3 here is CASSLFRGGNTEAFF. The CDR3 bases are TGTGCCAGCAGTTTATTCAGGGGCGGGAACACTGAAGCTTTCTTT.

The count of this clone is one. The chain employs TRBV28 and TRBJ2-7; 7 bases match TRBD1. The CDR3 extends over 14 amino acids. J lost 3 bases, V lost 3 bases, and 5 bases had no gene match. The germline gives CDR1 MDHEN, CDR2 SYDVKM. The CDR3 region is CASSLEGGGYEQYF. The CDR3 nucleotides read TGTGCCAGCAGTTTGGAAGGGGGCGGCTACGAGCAGTACTTC.

This chain connects TRBV7-9 to TRBJ2-7; 7 bases fit TRBD2. J lost 1 base, V lost 5 bases, and 5 bases had no gene match. The germline CDR1 and CDR2 sequences are SEHNR and FQNEAQ (reference sequence). This CDR3 spans 14 amino acids. The CDR3 loop reads CASSPRGGSYEQYF. The CDR3 nucleotides are TGTGCCAGCAGCCCTCGCGGGGGTTCCTACGAGCAGTACTTC. The variable domain in full, completed from reference TRBV7-9 and TRBJ2-7, reads DTGVSQNPRHKITKRGQNVTFRCDPISEHNRLYWYRQTLGQGPEFLTYFQNEAQLEKSRLLSDRFSAERPKGSFSTLEIQRTEQGDSAMYLCASSPRGGSYEQYFGPGTRLTVT.

The V and J genes are TRBV27 and TRBJ1-3, with a possible D match to TRBD1 (5 bases). CDR1 and CDR2 (germline): MNHEY, SMNVEV (reference sequence). V lost 0 bases and J lost 4, with 10 bases in between. The CDR3 consists of 15 residues. The CDR3 coding sequence is TGTGCCAGCAGTTTATCCGGGGGGTCGGGAAACACCATATATTTT. Amino acids: CASSLSGGSGNTIYF.

This chain joins TRBV7-9 and TRBJ2-7; weak D call: TRBD1 (5 bases). Germline loops: CDR1 SEHNR, CDR2 FQNEAQ (reference sequence). The CDR3 has 14 residues. Trimming removed 3 bases at V and 1 base at J, with 10 bases between. As DNA, the CDR3 is TGTGCCAGCAGCTTCTTGACAGTTTCCTACGAGCAGTACTTC. Translation: CASSFLTVSYEQYF. The full variable domain, its missing parts supplied by reference TRBV7-9 and TRBJ2-7, is DTGVSQNPRHKITKRGQNVTFRCDPISEHNRLYWYRQTLGQGPEFLTYFQNEAQLEKSRLLSDRFSAERPKGSFSTLEIQRTEQGDSAMYLCASSFLTVSYEQYFGPGTRLTVT.

This clone occurred a few times. The CDR3 reads CASSYSAQLGNTIYF. For the CDR3, the DNA is TGTGCCAGCAGTTACTCGGCTCAACTGGGAAACACCATATATTTT. The V call is TRBV6-6, the J call TRBJ1-3; D is unresolved. The CDR3 is 15 amino acids. Trimming shortened V by 0 bases and J by 4 bases, and 10 bases separated the two germline ends. Germline V gene data show CDR1 as MNHNY and CDR2 as SVGAGI (reference sequence).